The clone carrying this T cell receptor beta chain is medium-sized within its sample. TCR libraries were prepared from around 15 ng of total RNA with the QIAseq Immune Repertoire TCR panel. Using its own MiXCR run on the reads, TCRdb lists one record per CDR3 protein. This table holds around 900 distinct CDR3 sequences, roughly 7.7% found once. Sorting of live CD3+CD8+TCRalphabeta+ cells by PD-1 and/or TIGIT gave four subsets. The sample belongs to a study of circulating CD8 cells and anti-PD-1 response in melanoma. Trimming pared 4 bases from V and 2 bases from J, leaving 13 bases between. The CDR3 sequence is 14 residues long. Germline loops: CDR1 SGHRS, CDR2 YFSETQ.

The chain combines TRBV5-1 with TRBJ2-7; maybe TRBD2 (6 bases). The sequence was obtained from a human donor with melanoma. Sequencing used CD8+ T cells from PBMCs, obtained at baseline or after one month of anti-PD-1 therapy (not recorded which). The CDR3 region has the DNA TGCGCCAGCAGCCCGAGAGGCGGGACCTACGAGCAGTACTTC. Translating gives CASSPRGGTYEQYF.